This T cell receptor (beta chain) emerged from a study of OX40 agonist ivuxolimab in advanced cancers. Regarding the complete study: Ivuxolimab was a fully human IgG2 agonistic monoclonal antibody targeting the costimulatory receptor OX40 (CD134). Partial responses occurred in three dose-escalation patients: two with cutaneous melanoma and one with hepatocellular carcinoma. The paper covers the monotherapy dose-escalation part of the phase I ivuxolimab trial, which included N ≈ 54 patients. Peripheral TCRbeta sequencing aimed to test whether ivuxolimab altered TCR sequence diversity and caused clonal T-cell expansion. Intravenous ivuxolimab was administered to patients every 2 weeks at six dose levels: 0.01, 0.1, 0.3, 1.5, 3 and 10 mg/kg. The dose-escalation cohort was 82.7% male with a mean age of 60 years, ranging from roughly 23 to 79. Patients were allowed to have had prior anti-PD-1, anti-PD-L1 or anti-CTLA-4 therapy, and more than 30% of the dose-escalation patients had previously received checkpoint inhibitors. Of the roughly 53 patients in dose escalation, about 20 had hepatocellular carcinoma, about 15 had melanoma, 9 had renal cell carcinoma and 9 had head and neck cancer. Results the study describes overall, beyond this receptor: After ivuxolimab, CD8+ T cells had more expanded clones than CD4+ T cells on average. Low levels of normalized T-cell clonal expansion were also seen in some patients who did not respond. In partial responders in the 0.1-3.0 mg/kg groups, normalized peripheral clonal expansion was found to be among the lowest, especially among CD8+ T cells. At doses of 0.1 to 3.0 mg/kg, clonal expansion of both CD4+ and CD8+ blood T cells was observed from baseline to week 6. Antigen specificity was not determined for the clonally expanded peripheral T cells.

To sequence the TCRbeta CDR3 region, genomic DNA was isolated from the sorted cells. TCRbeta CDR3 regions were sequenced using the immunoSEQ Assay. Imported from immuneACCESS, the table was reduced by TCRdb to in-frame sequences with V and J called. These copies leave out some clones; in studies compared against another copy, an unresolved V gene accounts for under half, and the cause of the remainder is not known. The sample table holds some 72,000 clones, of which roughly 80% were seen once. The ten largest clones take up 0.51% of the sample. The trial excluded patients who had a history of autoimmune disease or were on systemic immunosuppression. In every dose cohort, peripheral blood was drawn for TCR sequencing at baseline, cycle 4 day 1, and cycle 7 day 1. Samples came from an open-label, multicenter, first-in-human phase I dose-escalation trial of ivuxolimab. The trial enrolled adults with locally advanced or metastatic head and neck squamous cell, hepatocellular, melanoma or renal cell carcinoma. Before TCR sequencing, CD4+ T cells and CD8+ T cells were sorted from peripheral blood as separate populations.

Ends trimmed: V by 6 bases, J by 3 bases; bases unmatched to a gene: 8. CDR1 SGHDT and CDR2 YYEEEE are derived from the germline V gene. From its cysteine to its phenylalanine, the CDR3 spans 15 amino acids. The read is trimmed to its CDR3 DNA, 45 bases read in frame from base 1. On this clone: Its antigen is unknown. One base away there is no much larger clone; base qualities are not given.

This TCR was recovered from an adult with an advanced solid tumor such as melanoma, head and neck, liver or kidney cancer. Recombination connected TRBV5-6 to TRBJ2-1, and TRBD2 matches 8 of the central bases. Source: CD4+ or CD8+ T cells sorted from blood, taken in a trial of the OX40 agonist ivuxolimab. CDR3 reads: CASIPGGTNYNEQFF. The DNA reads as follows: TGTGCCAGCATCCCGGGAGGGACTAACTACAATGAGCAGTTCTTC.